Following are 26 T cell receptor beta chains from one sample sequenced in a study of beta chain features in type 1 diabetes. Antigens of these TCRs are unknown. Of the isolated RNA, all was reverse transcribed, and so the sequenced material was expressed TCRB transcripts. Only in-frame clones appear in the TCRdb table, and some are missing; sequencing was by immunoSEQ multiplex PCR. In the table there are under 850,000 clones, around 15% of which are singletons. Study findings and constraints: The study found moderately but significantly shorter TCRB CDR3s in all four CD4+ subsets of Type 1 diabetes patients.

Sequenced sample: naive CD4+ T cells from blood. Source of these receptors: a young man with type 1 diabetes.

This clone was counted a few times. The chain combines TRBV7-3 with TRBJ1-1; D is ambiguous. The CDR3 loop spans 13 amino acids. Germline V gene sequence: CDR1 SGHTA, CDR2 FQGTGA. V was clipped by 5 bases and J by 6 bases, with 13 bases between them. CDR3 region: CASSGGVTAEAFF. Written as DNA, the CDR3 is TGTGCCAGCAGCGGCGGGGTGACCGCTGAAGCTTTCTTT.

This clone was counted a few times. The rearrangement uses TRBV19 and TRBJ2-1; a possible D gene is TRBD2 (6 bases). Germline V gene lookup returns CDR1 LNHDA and CDR2 SQIVND (reference sequence). Trimming took off 8 bases at V and 10 bases at J, with 12 bases between the two ends. CDR3 size: 11 residues. The CDR3 coding sequence is TGTGCCAGTCGCGACCGGGAGGAGCAGTTCTTC. This translates into CASRDREEQFF.

J is TRBJ1-1 and V is TRBV7-9, with D possibly matching TRBD1 (5 bases). The CDR3 loop spans 14 amino acids. The V end was cut by 4 bases, the J end by 6 bases, with 15 bases between. Germline V gene sequence: CDR1 SEHNR, CDR2 FQNEAQ (reference sequence). CDR3 loop: CASSSGRGAAEAFF. In DNA, the CDR3 is TGTGCCAGCAGCTCGGGACGGGGAGCGGCTGAAGCTTTCTTT.

The chain recombines TRBV12-5 with TRBJ2-1; no clear D gene. The length of the CDR3 is 11 residues. Germline V CDR1 and CDR2: LGHNT, FRNRAP. Trimming left V 1 base short and J 9 bases short, with 4 bases between. This CDR3 reads CASGLGFEQFF. CDR3 nucleotide sequence: TGTGCTAGTGGTTTGGGGTTTGAGCAGTTCTTC.

This clone was seen only a few times. The chain joins TRBV7-9 to TRBJ1-1, with TRBD1 matching over 7 bases. V dropped 10 bases and J dropped 4; count of bases not matched to a gene: 9. The germline V gene has CDR1 SEHNR and CDR2 FQNEAQ (reference sequence). This CDR3 has 13 residues. CDR3 residues: CATYLQGGTEAFF. The CDR3 bases are TGTGCCACCTACCTCCAGGGGGGCACTGAAGCTTTCTTT.

V usage is TRBV5-1 and J usage is TRBJ1-4; unclear D gene. CDR1 and CDR2 (germline): SGHRS, YFSETQ. There are 16 residues in the CDR3. V was shortened by 2 bases and J by 3 bases, with 14 bases between the two germline ends. The CDR3 here is CASSFGGGTPNEKLFF. DNA for the CDR3: TGCGCCAGCAGCTTTGGAGGCGGAACCCCTAATGAAAAACTGTTTTTT.

This clone came up a few times. This CDR3 is CASSYGRDESYGYTF. In DNA, the CDR3 is TGTGCCAGCAGTTACGGGCGGGACGAATCCTATGGCTACACCTTC. V and J are TRBV6-5 and TRBJ1-2, with a tentative D call TRBD1 (5 bases). Trimming took off 2 bases at V and 4 bases at J, with 14 bases between the two ends. Germline V gives CDR1 MNHEY, CDR2 SVGAGI. The CDR3 has 15 residues.

This clone has just a few counts. The J gene is TRBJ2-7, the V gene TRBV4-1; maybe TRBD2 (5 bases). The CDR3 covers 15 residues. The V end was cut by 0 bases, the J end by 3 bases, with 12 bases between. Germline V gene data show CDR1 as MGHRA and CDR2 as YSYEKL. The CDR3: CASSQERVTNYEQYF. For the CDR3, the DNA is TGCGCCAGCAGCCAAGAGAGGGTTACCAACTACGAGCAGTACTTC.

This clone came up a few times. Distinct nucleotide sequences in the sample also encode this CDR3. The J gene is TRBJ1-1, the V gene TRBV7-9; no clear D gene. V gave up 1 base and J gave up 4 bases, with 7 bases separating them. Germline CDR1 reads SEHNR; CDR2 reads FQNEAQ (reference sequence). CDR3 length: 13 residues. CDR3 coding DNA: TGTGCCAGCAGCTTAGTCGGGAGCACTGAAGCTTTCTTT. It specifies CASSLVGSTEAFF.

The chain recombines TRBV14 with TRBJ2-2; D is ambiguous. V was trimmed by 2 bases and J by 4 bases, leaving 11 bases between them. The V gene's germline CDR1 is SGHDN and CDR2 FVKESK. There are 15 residues in the CDR3. The CDR3 sequence is CASSQLRLGTGELFF. CDR3 nucleotides: TGTGCCAGCAGCCAATTAAGGCTTGGCACCGGGGAGCTGTTTTTT.

The V and J genes are TRBV30 and TRBJ2-7; 10 positions agree with TRBD1. Germline CDR1 GTSNPN, CDR2 SVGIG (reference sequence). The CDR3 sequence is 14 residues long. The V segment lost 1 base and the J segment 5 bases; nucleotides outside the gene matches: 5. CDR3 sequence reads: CAWSEATGGDEQYF. In nucleotides, the CDR3 is TGTGCCTGGAGTGAAGCGACAGGGGGCGACGAGCAGTACTTC.

The chain couples TRBV9 to TRBJ1-2, with 10 bases fitting TRBD1. The CDR3 is 15 amino acids. CDR1 SGDLS and CDR2 YYNGEE come from the germline V gene. V lost 0 bases, J lost 6 bases, and 5 bases stayed unmatched. The CDR3 coding sequence is TGTGCCAGCAGCGTAGCAGGTGGGACAGGGGATGGCTACACCTTC. Protein product: CASSVAGGTGDGYTF.

The chain has TRBV10-3 and TRBJ1-1; D is unclear. The CDR3 sequence is 11 residues long. Deletions cut 10 bases from V and 1 base from J, with 7 bases between. Germline V lookup: CDR1 ENHRY, CDR2 SYGVKD. CDR3 sequence reads: CASRENTEAFF. The CDR3 DNA reads TGTGCCAGTAGGGAGAACACTGAAGCTTTCTTT.

The chain is built from TRBV9 and TRBJ1-3; TRBD1 might be the D (6 bases). CDR1 and CDR2 (germline): SGDLS, YYNGEE. Trimming pared 3 bases from V and 4 bases from J, leaving 14 bases between. This CDR3 comprises 15 residues. The CDR3 region has the DNA TGTGCCAGCAGCGCCCAGGGGCTTGCAGGAAACACCATATATTTT. Its protein is CASSAQGLAGNTIYF.

Details on this clone: One end of the junction does not line up with germline, which may come from a read error. This chain connects TRBV10-3 to TRBJ1-4, with D tentatively TRBD1 (5 bases). The V gene's germline CDR1 is ENHRY and CDR2 SYGVKD. This CDR3 comprises 16 residues. The CDR3 DNA is TGTGCCATCAGTAAGTCCCCGGGGACGGCTAATGAAAAACTGTTTTTT. Protein product: CAISKSPGTANEKLFF.

CDR3 in amino acids: CASSAGTLNTEAFF. CDR3 in DNA: TGCGCCAGCAGCGCGGGGACCTTGAACACTGAAGCTTTCTTT. The chain recombines TRBV5-1 with TRBJ1-1, with a weak D call TRBD1 (5 bases). This CDR3 has 14 residues. Germline lookup yields CDR1 SGHRS and CDR2 YFSETQ. Between the trimmed V and J ends, which lost 4 bases and 0 bases, there was a span of 10 bases.

This clone was detected only a few times. This chain joins TRBV19 and TRBJ2-2, with D unclear. Looked up from germline, CDR1 is LNHDA and CDR2 is SQIVND (reference sequence). The CDR3 consists of 16 residues. V was trimmed by 10 bases and J by 1 base, leaving 19 bases between them. The CDR3 region is CATIPNTAMNTGELFF. DNA for the CDR3: TGTGCCACGATACCAAATACAGCAATGAACACCGGGGAGCTGTTTTTT.

The rearrangement uses TRBV5-1 and TRBJ2-1; 15 nucleotides align to TRBD2. Germline CDR1 is SGHRS and CDR2 is YFSETQ. The CDR3 runs to 18 residues. Trimming cost V 3 bases and J 0 bases; bases outside gene matches: 4. This CDR3 is CASSWGLAGGVSYNEQFF. The CDR3 DNA reads TGCGCCAGCAGCTGGGGACTAGCGGGGGGCGTCTCCTACAATGAGCAGTTCTTC.

A few counts support this clone. V and J are TRBV5-5 and TRBJ1-3; TRBD1 agrees at 7 bases. Looked up from germline, CDR1 is SGHKS and CDR2 is YYEKEE (reference sequence). Unmatched junction bases numbered 3, after V lost 4 bases and J lost 2 bases. The CDR3 has 14 amino acids. This chain's CDR3 is CASSLGTAGNTIYF. DNA for the CDR3: TGTGCCAGCAGCCTAGGGACAGCTGGAAACACCATATATTTT.

The chain uses TRBV11-2 and TRBJ1-2, with D perhaps matching TRBD1 (6 bases). Germline V lookup: CDR1 SGHAT, CDR2 FQNNGV. V shed 5 bases and J shed 0 bases, with 13 bases lying between them. The CDR3 runs to 15 residues. The CDR3 spells CASSTWTATNYGYTF. The CDR3 bases are TGTGCCAGCAGCACCTGGACAGCTACTAACTATGGCTACACCTTC. Looking up the rest from reference TRBV11-2 and TRBJ1-2 gives the full variable domain: EAGVAQSPRYKIIEKRQSVAFWCNPISGHATLYWYQQILGQGPKLLIQFQNNGVVDDSQLPKDRFSAERLKGVDSTLKIQPAKLEDSAVYLCASSTWTATNYGYTFGSGTRLTVV.

This clone has a handful of counts. The rearrangement uses TRBV30 and TRBJ1-2; possible D gene TRBD1, 6 bases. Between the trimmed V and J ends, which lost 7 bases and 8 bases, there was a span of 14 bases. CDR1 is GTSNPN and CDR2 is SVGIG in the germline V gene (reference sequence). The CDR3 is 11 amino acids. CDR3 region: CASRAGEGYTF. The CDR3 DNA follows: TGTGCCTCGAGGGCAGGGGAGGGCTACACCTTC.

This clone has just a few counts. The chain is built from TRBV6-5 and TRBJ2-2; D not resolved. V was clipped by 6 bases and J by 0 bases, with 5 bases between them. The germline gives CDR1 MNHEY, CDR2 SVGAGI. The CDR3 is 13 residues long. The CDR3 DNA is TGTGCCAGCAGGTCCCCGAACACCGGGGAGCTGTTTTTT. Translation: CASRSPNTGELFF.

This clone was observed a few times. The CDR3 nucleotides are TGTGCCAGCAGTGACCAGGGTTGGGGCACAGATACGCAGTATTTT. Amino acid sequence: CASSDQGWGTDTQYF. The chain uses TRBV6-1 and TRBJ2-3; perhaps TRBD1 as D (5 bases). Trimming took off 3 bases at V and 1 base at J, with 11 bases between the two ends. Germline V gene sequence: CDR1 MNHNS, CDR2 SASEGT. The CDR3 is made up of 15 amino acids.

This clone was counted only a few times. This chain connects TRBV7-2 to TRBJ1-2; no firm D call. This CDR3 is 15 amino acids long. Germline CDR1 and CDR2: SGHTA and FQGNSA. V lost 1 base and J lost 2, with 11 bases in between. The CDR3 coding sequence is TGTGCCAGCAGCTTAGTCTCGGTAGAAAACTATGGCTACACCTTC. Translating it yields CASSLVSVENYGYTF.

The chain is built from TRBV7-9 and TRBJ1-1; D gene unclear. V was trimmed by 6 bases and J by 4 bases, leaving 15 bases between them. Germline CDR1 and CDR2: SEHNR and FQNEAQ (reference sequence). The CDR3 contains 14 residues. The CDR3 coding sequence is TGTGCCAGCAGTACGCGGGAGGCGGGCACTGAAGCTTTCTTT. This encodes CASSTREAGTEAFF.

This clone was seen only a few times. This rearrangement joins TRBV2 to TRBJ2-1; TRBD2 matches 7 bases. CDR1 SNHLY and CDR2 FYNNEI come from the germline V gene. With V trimmed by 7 bases and J by 3 bases, 3 bases remained unmatched. The CDR3 covers 13 residues. The CDR3 spells CASMSGVYNEQFF. The CDR3 DNA reads as TGTGCCAGCATGAGCGGGGTCTACAATGAGCAGTTCTTC.